The next 10 T cell receptor beta chains were all read from a single sample in a study of patients and donors after allogeneic stem cell transplantation. TCRdb processed the RT-PCR reads anew with MiXCR; each CDR3 protein has one entry. Of roughly 940,000 distinct CDR3 sequences listed, about 20% are singletons. Sequencing used blood, either unsorted or a sorted T cell fraction (not recorded which). These receptors originate from a human donor who was either an allogeneic HSCT recipient or a stem cell or donor lymphocyte infusion donor (not recorded which). It is not recorded whose cells these are; they may come from a transplant donor.

This clonotype has a count of ten or more. The chain recombines TRBV12-3 or TRBV12-4 with TRBJ1-2; D unclear. The CDR3 is 14 residues long. Trimming left V 2 bases short and J 2 bases short, with 9 bases between. CDR3 residues: CASSLNNRNYGYTF. The CDR3 DNA sequence: TGTGCCAGCAGTTTAAATAACAGAAACTATGGCTACACCTTC.

This clonotype has more than one count but fewer than ten. The rearrangement joins TRBV11-1 to TRBJ2-7; TRBD1 might be the D (5 bases). The CDR3 is made up of 18 amino acids. Germline CDR1 is SGHAT and CDR2 is FQDESV (reference sequence). V lost 5 bases and J lost 1, with 24 bases in between. The CDR3, as DNA: TGTGCCAGCAGCAATGGAGTCAGGACAACAATACAGTCCTACGAGCAGTACTTC. Translating it yields CASSNGVRTTIQSYEQYF. Combining the CDR3 with reference TRBV11-1 and TRBJ2-7 gives the whole variable domain EAEVAQSPRYKITEKSQAVAFWCDPISGHATLYWYRQILGQGPELLVQFQDESVVDDSQLPKDRFSAERLKGVDSTLKIQPAELGDSAMYLCASSNGVRTTIQSYEQYFGPGTRLTVT.

The gene calls are TRBV6-5 and TRBJ1-6; D possibly corresponds to TRBD1 (5 bases). Trimming cost V 4 bases and J 8 bases, with 15 bases left between them. Germline CDR1 is MNHEY and CDR2 is SVGAGI. This CDR3 spans 15 amino acids. DNA of the CDR3: TGTGCCAGCAGTTGGAAAGGGGTAGAGGATTCACCCCTCCACTTT. It encodes CASSWKGVEDSPLHF.

This clonotype was seen a handful of times. The chain uses TRBV13 and TRBJ2-5; TRBD1 matches 8 bases. V shed 7 bases and J 5 bases; nucleotides not matched to a gene: 9. CDR1 PRHDT and CDR2 FYEKMQ come from the germline V gene (reference sequence). This CDR3 contains 14 residues. The CDR3 coding sequence is TGTGCCAGCAACCACAGGGGGACGGGGGAGACCCAGTACTTC. It yields the protein CASNHRGTGETQYF.

This clonotype came up a few times. The rearrangement joins TRBV27 to TRBJ2-7, with 13 bases aligning to TRBD2. CDR1 is MNHEY, CDR2 SMNVEV, per germline (reference sequence). There are 14 residues in the CDR3. V was clipped by 6 bases and J by 6 bases; unmatched bases: 5. The DNA for the CDR3 is TGTGCCAGCAGCCCGGGACTAGCGGGAATCGAGCAGTACTTC. It codes for CASSPGLAGIEQYF.

This clonotype has a handful of counts. The chain couples TRBV12-5 to TRBJ2-5; D remains unclear. CDR1 is LGHNT and CDR2 is FRNRAP in the germline V gene. V was pared by 1 base and J by 5 bases, with 8 bases between. The CDR3 has 13 amino acids. The DNA for the CDR3 is TGTGCTAGTGGTTTGGGATCCGGGGAGACCCAGTACTTC. This encodes CASGLGSGETQYF.

V gene TRBV30 combines with J gene TRBJ2-1, with TRBD1 matching 7 bases. The length of the CDR3 is 13 residues. Germline assignment: CDR1 GTSNPN and CDR2 SVGIG (reference sequence). The V segment lost 4 bases and the J segment 3 bases; nucleotides outside the gene matches: 3. The CDR3 here is CAWIRDSYNEQFF. In DNA, the CDR3 is TGTGCCTGGATCCGGGACAGCTACAATGAGCAGTTCTTC.

The chain links TRBV6-1 to TRBJ2-7; D gene ambiguous. The CDR3 consists of 13 residues. Trimming left V 8 bases short and J 6 bases short, with 17 bases between. CDR1 and CDR2 from the germline V gene are MNHNS and SASEGT. CDR3 in DNA: TGTGCCAGCGGCCTCGACACCGCATCCGAGCAGTACTTC. Translation: CASGLDTASEQYF.

This clonotype was found a few times. The chain is built from TRBV7-2 and TRBJ2-1, with 7 positions matching TRBD1. CDR3 length: 12 amino acids. Germline V lookup: CDR1 SGHTA, CDR2 FQGNSA. J was trimmed by 9 bases and V by 3 bases; bases with no gene match: 2. CDR3 DNA sequence: TGTGCCAGCAGCTTCAACAGGGGTGAGCAGTTCTTC. It encodes CASSFNRGEQFF. Supplemented by reference TRBV7-2 and TRBJ2-1, the full variable domain reads GAGVSQSPSNKVTEKGKDVELRCDPISGHTALYWYRQSLGQGLEFLIYFQGNSAPDKSGLPSDRFSAERTGGSVSTLTIQRTQQEDSAVYLCASSFNRGEQFFGPGTRLTVL.

This clonotype was detected a few times. CDR3 protein: CSANPGTGSYSPLHF. Here the CDR3 DNA reads TGCAGTGCTAATCCCGGGACAGGGTCATATTCACCCCTCCACTTT. The chain carries TRBV20-1 and TRBJ1-6; 9 nucleotides agree with TRBD1. The CDR3 consists of 15 residues. Germline CDR1 reads DFQATT; CDR2 reads SNEGSKA (reference sequence). After removal of 4 bases from V and 8 bases from J, the junction contained 9 bases not matched to a gene.